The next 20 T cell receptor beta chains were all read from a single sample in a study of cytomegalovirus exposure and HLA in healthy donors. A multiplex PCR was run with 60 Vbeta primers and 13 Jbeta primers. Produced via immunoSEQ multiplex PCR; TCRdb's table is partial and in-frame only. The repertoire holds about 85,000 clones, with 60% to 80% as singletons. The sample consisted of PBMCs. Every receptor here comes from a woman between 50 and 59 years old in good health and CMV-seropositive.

CDR3 nucleotide sequence: TGTGCCAGCAGTGGGACAGGGGGTAGCAATCAGCCCCAGCATTTT. It codes for CASSGTGGSNQPQHF. The chain joins TRBV6-1 to TRBJ1-5; 10 bases line up with TRBD1. The CDR3 loop spans 15 amino acids. Germline values: CDR1 MNHNS, CDR2 SASEGT. V lost 4 bases and J lost 0; bases outside the gene matches: 0.

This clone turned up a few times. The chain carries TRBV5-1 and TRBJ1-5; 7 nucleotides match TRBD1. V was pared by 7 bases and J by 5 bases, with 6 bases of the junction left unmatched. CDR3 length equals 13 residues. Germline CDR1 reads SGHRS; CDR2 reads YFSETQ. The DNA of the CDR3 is TGCGCCAGCCGGACAGGTGAGGATCAGCCCCAGCATTTT. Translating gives CASRTGEDQPQHF.

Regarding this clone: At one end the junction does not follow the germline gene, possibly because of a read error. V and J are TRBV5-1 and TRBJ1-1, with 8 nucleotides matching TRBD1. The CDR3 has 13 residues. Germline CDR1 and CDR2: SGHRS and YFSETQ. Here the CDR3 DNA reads TGCGCCAGCAGCTCAGGGGGCGAGGTGGCCCGGGTCTTT. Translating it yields CASSSGGEVARVF.

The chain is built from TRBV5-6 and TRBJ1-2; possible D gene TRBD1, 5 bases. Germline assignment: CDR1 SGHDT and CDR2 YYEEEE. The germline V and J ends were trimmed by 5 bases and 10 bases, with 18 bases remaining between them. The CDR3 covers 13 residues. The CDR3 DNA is TGTGCCAGCAGTTCAGGGCCCTCCCTATTCTACACCTTC. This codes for CASSSGPSLFYTF.

As DNA, the CDR3 is TGCGCCAGCAGCTTAGGAGGGGACAGCGTTCCCGGGGAGCTGTTTTTT. Its protein product is CASSLGGDSVPGELFF. The V call is TRBV5-1, the J call TRBJ2-2, with D tentatively TRBD1 (7 bases). Between the trimmed V and J ends, which lost 2 bases and 6 bases, there was a span of 17 bases. The CDR3 contains 16 residues. Germline CDR1 reads SGHRS; CDR2 reads YFSETQ.

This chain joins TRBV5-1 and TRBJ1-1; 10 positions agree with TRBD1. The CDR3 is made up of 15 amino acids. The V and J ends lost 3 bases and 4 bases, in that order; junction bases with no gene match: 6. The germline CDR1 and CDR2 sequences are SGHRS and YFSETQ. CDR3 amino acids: CASSSGQGSATEAFF. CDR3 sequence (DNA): TGCGCCAGCAGCTCGGGACAGGGGTCGGCCACTGAAGCTTTCTTT.

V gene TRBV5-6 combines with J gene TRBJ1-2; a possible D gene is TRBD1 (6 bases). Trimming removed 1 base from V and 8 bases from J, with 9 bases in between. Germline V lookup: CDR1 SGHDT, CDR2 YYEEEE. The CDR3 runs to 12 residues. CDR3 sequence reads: CASSLRGRGYTF. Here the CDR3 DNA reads TGTGCCAGCAGCTTGAGGGGGAGAGGCTACACCTTC. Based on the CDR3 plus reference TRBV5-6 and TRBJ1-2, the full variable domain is DAGVTQSPTHLIKTRGQQVTLRCSPKSGHDTVSWYQQALGQGPQFIFQYYEEEERQRGNFPDRFSGHQFPNYSSELNVNALLLGDSALYLCASSLRGRGYTFGSGTRLTVV.

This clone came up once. The CDR3 bases are TGTGCTAGTGGTTCAGGGACAGGGGCCTACAATGAGCAGTTCTTC. This encodes CASGSGTGAYNEQFF. The chain employs TRBV12-5 and TRBJ2-1; 10 bases fit TRBD1. This CDR3 spans 15 amino acids. Germline CDR1 and CDR2: LGHNT and FRNRAP. J gave up 2 bases and V 4 bases, and 2 bases lay outside the gene matches.

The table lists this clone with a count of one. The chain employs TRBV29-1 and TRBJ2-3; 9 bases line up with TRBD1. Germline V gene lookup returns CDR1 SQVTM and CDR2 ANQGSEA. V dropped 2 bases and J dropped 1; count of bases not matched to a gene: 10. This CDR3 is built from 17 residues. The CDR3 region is CSVEKFWGQGGTDTQYF. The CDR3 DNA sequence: TGCAGCGTTGAAAAGTTCTGGGGACAGGGCGGCACAGATACGCAGTATTTT.

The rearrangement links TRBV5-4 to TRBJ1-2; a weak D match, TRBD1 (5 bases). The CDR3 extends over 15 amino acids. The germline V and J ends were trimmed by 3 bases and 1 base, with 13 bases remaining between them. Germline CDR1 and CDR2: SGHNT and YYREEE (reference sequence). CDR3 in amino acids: CASSSPKGVNYGYTF. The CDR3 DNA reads TGTGCCAGCAGCTCCCCAAAAGGGGTTAACTATGGCTACACCTTC.

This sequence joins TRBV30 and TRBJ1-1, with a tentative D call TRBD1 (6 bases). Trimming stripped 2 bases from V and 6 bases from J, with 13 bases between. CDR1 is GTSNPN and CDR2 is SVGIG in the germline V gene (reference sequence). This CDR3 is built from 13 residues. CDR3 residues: CAWSRGGRAEAFF. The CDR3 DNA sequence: TGTGCCTGGAGTAGGGGGGGCAGGGCTGAAGCTTTCTTT.

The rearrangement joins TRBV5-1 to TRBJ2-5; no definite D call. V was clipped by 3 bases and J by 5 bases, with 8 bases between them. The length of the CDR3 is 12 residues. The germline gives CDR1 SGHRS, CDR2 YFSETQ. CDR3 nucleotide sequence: TGCGCCAGCAGCTCATCCGGGGAGACCCAGTACTTC. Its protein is CASSSSGETQYF. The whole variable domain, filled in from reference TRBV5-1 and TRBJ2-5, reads KAGVTQTPRYLIKTRGQQVTLSCSPISGHRSVSWYQQTPGQGLQFLFEYFSETQRNKGNFPGRFSGRQFSNSRSEMNVSTLELGDSALYLCASSSSGETQYFGPGTRLLVL.

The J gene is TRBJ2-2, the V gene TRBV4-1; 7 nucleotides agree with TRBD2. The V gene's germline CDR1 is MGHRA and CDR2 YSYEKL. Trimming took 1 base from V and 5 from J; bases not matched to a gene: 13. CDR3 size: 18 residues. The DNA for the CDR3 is TGCGCCAGCAGCCAAGCAATTCCAGCGGGGACCTTTACCGGGGAGCTGTTTTTT. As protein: CASSQAIPAGTFTGELFF.

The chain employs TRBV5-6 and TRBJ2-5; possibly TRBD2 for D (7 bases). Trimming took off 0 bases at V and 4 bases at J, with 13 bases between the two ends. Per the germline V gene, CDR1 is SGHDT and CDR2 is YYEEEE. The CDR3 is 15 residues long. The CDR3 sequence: CASSLVAGAGETQYF. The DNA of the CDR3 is TGTGCCAGCAGCTTGGTTGCGGGGGCGGGAGAGACCCAGTACTTC.

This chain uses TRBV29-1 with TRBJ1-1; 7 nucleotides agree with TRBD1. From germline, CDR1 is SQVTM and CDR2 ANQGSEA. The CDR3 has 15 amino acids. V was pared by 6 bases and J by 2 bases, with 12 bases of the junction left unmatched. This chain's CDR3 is CSVPLGGQPNTEAFF. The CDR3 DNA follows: TGCAGCGTACCACTGGGGGGACAGCCTAACACTGAAGCTTTCTTT.

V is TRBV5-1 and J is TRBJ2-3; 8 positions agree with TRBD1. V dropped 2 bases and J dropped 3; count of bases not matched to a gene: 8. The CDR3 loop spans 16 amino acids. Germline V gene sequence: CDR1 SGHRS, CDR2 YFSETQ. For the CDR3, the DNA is TGCGCCAGCAGCTTAATCGGACAGGGTAAAACAGATACGCAGTATTTT. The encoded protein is CASSLIGQGKTDTQYF.

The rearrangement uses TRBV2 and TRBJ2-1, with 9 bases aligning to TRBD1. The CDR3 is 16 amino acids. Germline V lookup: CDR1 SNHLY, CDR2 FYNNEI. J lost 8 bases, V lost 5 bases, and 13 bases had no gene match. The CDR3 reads CASSPRVGTGSHEQFF. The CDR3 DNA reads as TGTGCCAGCAGTCCCCGGGTAGGGACAGGGTCGCATGAGCAGTTCTTC. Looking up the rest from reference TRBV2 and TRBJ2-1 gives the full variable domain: EPEVTQTPSHQVTQMGQEVILRCVPISNHLYFYWYRQILGQKVEFLVSFYNNEISEKSEIFDDQFSVERPDGSNFTLKIRSTKLEDSAMYFCASSPRVGTGSHEQFFGPGTRLTVL.

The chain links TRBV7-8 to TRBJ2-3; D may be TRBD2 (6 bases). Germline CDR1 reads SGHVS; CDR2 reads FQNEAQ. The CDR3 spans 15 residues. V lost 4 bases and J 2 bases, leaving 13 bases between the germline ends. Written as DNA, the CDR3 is TGTGCCAGCAGCTCAGGCGGGGCGTTCACAGATACGCAGTATTTT. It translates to CASSSGGAFTDTQYF. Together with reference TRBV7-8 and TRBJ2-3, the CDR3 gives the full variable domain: GAGVSQSPRYKVAKRGQDVALRCDPISGHVSLFWYQQALGQGPEFLTYFQNEAQLDKSGLPSDRFFAERPEGSVSTLKIQRTQQEDSAVYLCASSSGGAFTDTQYFGPGTRLTVL.

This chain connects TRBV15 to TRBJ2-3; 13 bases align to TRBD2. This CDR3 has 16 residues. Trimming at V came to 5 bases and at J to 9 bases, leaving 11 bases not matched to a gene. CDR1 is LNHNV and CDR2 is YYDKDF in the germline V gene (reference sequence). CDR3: CATSVGLAGPTQTQYF. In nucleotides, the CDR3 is TGTGCCACCAGCGTGGGACTAGCGGGGCCCACTCAAACGCAGTATTTT.

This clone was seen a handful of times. CDR3 amino acids: CASSRGTAGATNEKLFF. DNA for the CDR3: TGCGCCAGCAGCCGCGGGACAGCCGGTGCAACTAATGAAAAACTGTTTTTT. The V call is TRBV5-1, the J call TRBJ1-4, with TRBD1 matching 7 bases. Trimming removed 4 bases from V and 0 bases from J; junction bases left unmatched: 9. Per germline, CDR1 SGHRS and CDR2 YFSETQ. The CDR3 runs to 17 residues.